This TCR beta chain was captured in a study of cytomegalovirus exposure and HLA in healthy donors. Study-wide background: An early data release held tens of millions of unique TCRs from HLA-typed donors.

Germline V gives CDR1 SGHTA, CDR2 FQGTGA. The V and J ends lost 0 bases and 1 base respectively, with 12 bases between them. This CDR3 has 17 residues. PCR was performed using 60 Vbeta and 13 Jbeta primers. Some clones are missing from TCRdb's copy, which holds only in-frame ones; the method was immunoSEQ multiplex PCR. There are 200,000 to 250,000 clones in the sample; over 60% occur only once, and around 0.63% lies in the top ten. Specimen: PBMCs. This receptor was identified in a man aged 18 to 29 in good health and CMV-seronegative. V is TRBV7-3 and J is TRBJ2-2, with D perhaps TRBD2 (5 bases). The CDR3 spells CASSLTQTRGNTGELFF. DNA for the CDR3: TGTGCCAGCAGCTTAACGCAAACCCGGGGGAACACCGGGGAGCTGTTTTTT.